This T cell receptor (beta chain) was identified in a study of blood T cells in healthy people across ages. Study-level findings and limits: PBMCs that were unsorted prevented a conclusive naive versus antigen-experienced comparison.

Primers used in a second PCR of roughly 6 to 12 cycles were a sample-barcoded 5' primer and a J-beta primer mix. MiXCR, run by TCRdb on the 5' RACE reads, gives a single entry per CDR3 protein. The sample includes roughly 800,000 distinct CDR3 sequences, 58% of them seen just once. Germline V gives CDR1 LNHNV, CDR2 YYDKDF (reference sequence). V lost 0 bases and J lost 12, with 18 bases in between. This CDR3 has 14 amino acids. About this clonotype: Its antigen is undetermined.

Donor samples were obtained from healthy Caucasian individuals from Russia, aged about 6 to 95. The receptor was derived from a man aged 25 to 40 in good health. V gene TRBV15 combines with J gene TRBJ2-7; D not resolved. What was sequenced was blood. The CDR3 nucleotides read TGTGCCACCAGCAGAGATCTCGGTGAAGGAACCCGGTACTTC. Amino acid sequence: CATSRDLGEGTRYF.